This TCR beta chain came from a study of blood T cell repertoires in COVID-19. Study information: Collection of acute and convalescent COVID-19 samples took place in the United States, Italy and Spain.

CDR1 is MNHNS, CDR2 SASEGT, per germline. Trimming took 0 bases from V and 4 from J, leaving 9 bases between them. The CDR3 has 14 amino acids. Assay: immunoSEQ multiplex PCR; the TCRdb copy retains only in-frame clones and omits some. The sample holds 110,000 to 150,000 clones, approximately 86% seen once. The receptor's source is a man in his 70s with acute or convalescent COVID-19. Sequencing used peripheral blood. This chain joins TRBV6-1 and TRBJ1-1; D gene uncertain. CDR3 coding DNA: TGTGCCAGCAGTGAAGCGTCCCTGTCCACTGAAGCTTTCTTT. Protein: CASSEASLSTEAFF.